This is a list of T cell receptor beta chains from one sample in a study of blood T cell repertoires in COVID-19. This table comes from immunoSEQ multiplex PCR, and its TCRdb copy is limited to in-frame clones, with some not included. The table lists 120,000 or so clones, 70% to 90% of them singletons. Source material: peripheral blood. These receptors came from a man over 45 with acute or convalescent COVID-19. Each CDR3 is given with its conserved first and last residue. The D gene is left open where the match is weak. Clone sizes are given selectively: once, few, many, or a class where the clone is expanded.

DNA,CDR3,size,length,V,D,J
TGTGCCAGCAGTGACGCCGGGACAGGGGTGGGCTACACCTTC,CASSDAGTGVGYTF,NA,14,TRBV2,TRBD1,TRBJ1-2
TGTGCCAGTAAGCCCAGGGGGGCCGGGGAGCTGTTTTTT,CASKPRGAGELFF,NA,13,TRBV19,NA,TRBJ2-2
TGCGCCAGCAGCTTCCCGGGATTAGTCACTGAAGCTTTCTTT,CASSFPGLVTEAFF,NA,14,TRBV4-1,NA,TRBJ1-1
TGCGCCAGCAGGACAGGGTTGTACACTGAAGCTTTCTTT,CASRTGLYTEAFF,NA,13,TRBV10-1,TRBD1,TRBJ1-1
TGTGCCAGCAGCCAAGTGTCCCAGCGGGTCGTCTCCTACAATGAGCAGTTCTTC,CASSQVSQRVVSYNEQFF,NA,18,TRBV3-1/TRBV3-2,NA,TRBJ2-1
TGCGCCAGCAGTCGACAGGGTAGCTCCTACGAGCAGTACTTC,CASSRQGSSYEQYF,once,14,TRBV5-1,TRBD1,TRBJ2-7
TGTGCCAGCAGCTCCACCCCCGGGACAGGGAACACTGAAGCTTTCTTT,CASSSTPGTGNTEAFF,once,16,TRBV7-9,TRBD1,TRBJ1-1
TGTGCCAGCAGCTCCCTGAGTAGCGACTCCTACGAGCAGTACTTC,CASSSLSSDSYEQYF,NA,15,TRBV7-8,NA,TRBJ2-7
TGTGCCAGCTCACCGAAGACAGGGGTCGGCACTGAAGCTTTCTTT,CASSPKTGVGTEAFF,few,15,TRBV18,TRBD1,TRBJ1-1
TGTGCCAGTAGTAAGGGGGGGACAGGGCTGATTAACTATGGCTACACCTTC,CASSKGGTGLINYGYTF,NA,17,TRBV19,TRBD1,TRBJ1-2
TGTGCCAGCAGTTACGCTGGCAGGGGAAGCTACGAGCAGTACTTC,CASSYAGRGSYEQYF,NA,15,TRBV7-2,NA,TRBJ2-7
TGCGCCAGCAGCCAAGTCCCTAGTGGGGACATAGGCGAGCAGTACTTC,CASSQVPSGDIGEQYF,NA,16,TRBV4-3,NA,TRBJ2-7
TGTGCCAGCAGCCCCCGACTGGAAGCGGGGACCCAGTACTTC,CASSPRLEAGTQYF,NA,14,TRBV9,NA,TRBJ2-5
TGTGCCAGTAGTCCGCCCGTGGGGACAGGGGGTCAGCCCCAGCATTTT,CASSPPVGTGGQPQHF,NA,16,TRBV19,TRBD1,TRBJ1-5
TGTGCTAGTGGTCGAGGGACTAGCGAAACCTACGAGCAGTACTTC,CASGRGTSETYEQYF,NA,15,TRBV12-5,TRBD2,TRBJ2-7
TGTCCACAAAGCGCGGGATACTATAGCAATCAGCCCCAGCATTTT,CPQSAGYYSNQPQHF,few,15,TRBV19,NA,TRBJ1-5
TGCGCCAGCAGATATGACAGGGACCTCACAGATACGCAGTATTTT,CASRYDRDLTDTQYF,NA,15,TRBV5-1,TRBD1,TRBJ2-3
TGTGCCAGCTCATCATCGGGACAGAAAATCTATGGCTACACCTTC,CASSSSGQKIYGYTF,NA,15,TRBV18,TRBD1,TRBJ1-2
TGTGCCAGCAGCCTACCGACAGGGACAGGAAACACCATATATTTT,CASSLPTGTGNTIYF,few,15,TRBV6-5,TRBD1,TRBJ1-3
TGTGCCAGCAGAAACCGGGACCCCCGGGGGAGCATTCAGTACTTC,CASRNRDPRGSIQYF,NA,15,TRBV6-5,NA,TRBJ2-4
TGCGCCAGCAGCTTGGGCCAGGCAGGGAACATTCAGTACTTC,CASSLGQAGNIQYF,NA,14,TRBV5-1,NA,TRBJ2-4
TGTGCCAGCAGCTTAGATAGTGGTGTGGATACGCAGTATTTT,CASSLDSGVDTQYF,NA,14,TRBV7-2,NA,TRBJ2-3
TGTGCCAGCAGCGGCTACCCCGCGGAGGCCCCACAAGACTATTTT,CASSGYPAEAPQDYF,NA,15,TRBV7-2,NA,TRBJ2-3
TGTGCCAGCAGCTTACGACAGGGGAGCTACACCTTC,CASSLRQGSYTF,NA,12,TRBV7-9,TRBD1,TRBJ1-2
TGTGCCAGCTCAGGACAGGGCTATAATTCACCCCTCCACTTT,CASSGQGYNSPLHF,NA,14,TRBV18,TRBD1,TRBJ1-6
TGTGCCAGCAGCTTGCAGGGGCCTAATGAAAAACTGTTTTTT,CASSLQGPNEKLFF,NA,14,TRBV5-4,NA,TRBJ1-4
TGTGCCAGCAGCCCCACCCAACTAGCGGGAGCTGCGTATTTT,CASSPTQLAGAAYF,NA,14,TRBV5-5,TRBD2,TRBJ2-3
TGTGCCACCTCTAGCAAAGTCACAGATACGCAGTATTTT,CATSSKVTDTQYF,NA,13,TRBV19,NA,TRBJ2-3
TGTGCCTGGACCCCGGGGACTGGAAACACCATATATTTT,CAWTPGTGNTIYF,NA,13,TRBV30,NA,TRBJ1-3
TGTGCCAGCAGCGTAAATGCAGGGGGCGCCTACGAGCAGTACTTC,CASSVNAGGAYEQYF,NA,15,TRBV9,TRBD1,TRBJ2-7
TGTGCCAGCAGAGGGGGACTAGAGACAGATACGCAGTATTTT,CASRGGLETDTQYF,NA,14,TRBV5-4,TRBD2,TRBJ2-3
TGTGCCAGCTCACGCCTTGTAGAGCCCCACTACAATGAGCAGTTCTTC,CASSRLVEPHYNEQFF,NA,16,TRBV18,NA,TRBJ2-1
TGTGCCAGCTCATCAGGGACTGGCCAAGAGACCCAGTACTTC,CASSSGTGQETQYF,NA,14,TRBV18,NA,TRBJ2-5
TGTGCCAGCAGCACAGGGTTCGGGGAGCTGTTTTTT,CASSTGFGELFF,many,12,TRBV7-8,NA,TRBJ2-2
TGTGCCAGCAGTGCACAGGGCTACGAGCAGTACTTC,CASSAQGYEQYF,NA,12,TRBV2,NA,TRBJ2-7
TGCGCCAGCAGCTTGCCTAGCGGGAGTTCCACGGGGCGGGGCTCCTACAATGAGCAGTTCTTC,CASSLPSGSSTGRGSYNEQFF,NA,21,TRBV4-1,TRBD2,TRBJ2-1
TGTGCCACCCGGGCGGGGGAGCGGGAGGGCCCGACCCAGTACTTC,CATRAGEREGPTQYF,once,15,TRBV19,TRBD2,TRBJ2-5
TGTGCCATCAGTTATACGGGGGGGGCGCGGGTATCTGAAGCTTTCTTT,CAISYTGGARVSEAFF,NA,16,TRBV10-3,NA,TRBJ1-1
TGTGCCAGTAGTATTTACCTACTAGCGGGAGCCAATGAGCAGTTCTTC,CASSIYLLAGANEQFF,NA,16,TRBV19,TRBD2,TRBJ2-1
TGTGCCAGCAGTGAGACAGGCTACTCTGGAAACACCATATATTTT,CASSETGYSGNTIYF,NA,15,TRBV28,NA,TRBJ1-3
TGCAGCGTCGCCCCACAGGGAACTGGAAACACCATATATTTT,CSVAPQGTGNTIYF,NA,14,TRBV29-1,NA,TRBJ1-3
TGCAGCGTTGAAGTTCTTAGCGGGAGGGAGACCCAGTACTTC,CSVEVLSGRETQYF,NA,14,TRBV29-1,TRBD2,TRBJ2-5
TGTGCCAGCAGTTACTCGAAGCTGCTTCCTACCAATGAGCAGTTCTTC,CASSYSKLLPTNEQFF,NA,16,TRBV6-2/TRBV6-3,NA,TRBJ2-1
TGTGCCAGCAGCCCCAACACAGATACGCAGTATTTT,CASSPNTDTQYF,NA,12,TRBV7-8,NA,TRBJ2-3
TGTGCCAGCAAACAGGGAGTGCGCTACACCTTC,CASKQGVRYTF,NA,11,TRBV12-3/TRBV12-4,NA,TRBJ1-2
TGTGCCAGCAGTTTATCCCCCCCGGCGACGGGGGGCTACACCTTC,CASSLSPPATGGYTF,once,15,TRBV27,NA,TRBJ1-2
TGTGCCAGCAGCCCACACTGGGGGGCTGGGGCCAACGTCCTGACTTTC,CASSPHWGAGANVLTF,NA,16,TRBV14,NA,TRBJ2-6
TGTGCCAGCAGCTTAAAGACAGGGAACTATGGCTACACCTTC,CASSLKTGNYGYTF,NA,14,TRBV7-6,TRBD1,TRBJ1-2
TGTGCCAGTAGTGTGGGACAGGGGGGCCTTTCAGCTTTCTTT,CASSVGQGGLSAFF,NA,14,TRBV19,TRBD1,TRBJ1-1
TGTGCCAGCAGCACAAGGGACTACCCCTATGGCTACACCTTC,CASSTRDYPYGYTF,NA,14,TRBV6-5,NA,TRBJ1-2
TGTGCCAGCAGTGAAGGTGCAGGGAGGGGTTCACCCCTCCACTTT,CASSEGAGRGSPLHF,NA,15,TRBV6-4,NA,TRBJ1-6
TGTGCCACCAGTAGCGGAGGATCCGGGGCCAACGTCCTGACTTTC,CATSSGGSGANVLTF,NA,15,TRBV24-1,NA,TRBJ2-6